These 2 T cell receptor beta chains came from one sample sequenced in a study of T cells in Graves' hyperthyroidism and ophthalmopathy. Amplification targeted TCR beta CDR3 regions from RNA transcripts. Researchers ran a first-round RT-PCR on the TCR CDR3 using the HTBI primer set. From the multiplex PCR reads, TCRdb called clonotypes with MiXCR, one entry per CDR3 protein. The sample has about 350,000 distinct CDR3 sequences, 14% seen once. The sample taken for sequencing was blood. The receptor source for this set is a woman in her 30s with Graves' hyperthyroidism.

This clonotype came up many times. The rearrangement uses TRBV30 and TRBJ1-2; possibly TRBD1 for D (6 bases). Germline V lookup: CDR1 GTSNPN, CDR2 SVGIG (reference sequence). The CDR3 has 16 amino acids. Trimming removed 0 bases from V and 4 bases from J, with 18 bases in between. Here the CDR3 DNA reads TGTGCCTGGAGTGTACAGTCTGCAGGAGGGGGCTATGGCTACACCTTC. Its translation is CAWSVQSAGGGYGYTF.

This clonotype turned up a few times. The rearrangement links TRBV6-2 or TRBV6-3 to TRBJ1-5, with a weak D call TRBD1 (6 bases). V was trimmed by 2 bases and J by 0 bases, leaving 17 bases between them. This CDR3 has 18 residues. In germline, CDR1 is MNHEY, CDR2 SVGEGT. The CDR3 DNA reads TGTGCCAGCAGTTACAACGGGGGCGCGTCCCATAGCAATCAGCCCCAGCATTTT. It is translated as CASSYNGGASHSNQPQHF.